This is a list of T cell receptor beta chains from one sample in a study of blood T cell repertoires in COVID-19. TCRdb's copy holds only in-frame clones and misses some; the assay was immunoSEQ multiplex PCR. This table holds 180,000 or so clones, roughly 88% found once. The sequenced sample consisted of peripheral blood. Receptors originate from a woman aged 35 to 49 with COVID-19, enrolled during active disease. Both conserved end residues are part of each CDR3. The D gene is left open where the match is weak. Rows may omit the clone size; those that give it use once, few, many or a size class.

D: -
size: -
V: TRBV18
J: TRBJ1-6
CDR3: CASSPASGVGSPLHF
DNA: TGTGCCAGCTCACCAGCGTCCGGGGTAGGTTCACCCCTCCACTTT

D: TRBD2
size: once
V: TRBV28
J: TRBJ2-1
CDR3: CASSPHGLAGSYNEQFF
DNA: TGTGCCAGCAGTCCACATGGACTAGCGGGCTCCTACAATGAGCAGTTCTTC

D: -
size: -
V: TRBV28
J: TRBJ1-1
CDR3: CASSHQGPNTEAFF
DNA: TGTGCCAGCAGCCATCAGGGGCCGAACACTGAAGCTTTCTTT

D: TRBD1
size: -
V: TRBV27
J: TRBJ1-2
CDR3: CASSQGGNGYTF
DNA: TGTGCCAGCAGTCAGGGGGGCAATGGCTACACCTTC

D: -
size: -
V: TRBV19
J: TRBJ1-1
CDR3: CASSIGHTEAFF
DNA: TGTGCCAGTAGTATTGGCCACACTGAAGCTTTCTTT

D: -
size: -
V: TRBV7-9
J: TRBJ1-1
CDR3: CASSPQNTEAFF
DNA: TGTGCCAGCAGCCCCCAGAACACTGAAGCTTTCTTT

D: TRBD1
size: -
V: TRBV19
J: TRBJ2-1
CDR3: CASTVGQNSYNEQFF
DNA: TGTGCCAGTACCGTGGGACAGAACAGCTACAATGAGCAGTTCTTC

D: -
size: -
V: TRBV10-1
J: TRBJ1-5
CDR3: CASSDQSRAQHF
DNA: TGCGCCAGCAGTGACCAGTCGCGGGCCCAGCATTTT

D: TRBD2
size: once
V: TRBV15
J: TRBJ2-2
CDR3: CATSRAGTTIGELFF
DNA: TGTGCCACCAGCAGAGCCGGGACTACTATAGGGGAGCTGTTTTTT

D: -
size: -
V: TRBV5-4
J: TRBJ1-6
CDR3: CASSPTGTYNSPLHF
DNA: TGTGCCAGCAGCCCGACAGGAACTTATAATTCACCCCTCCACTTT

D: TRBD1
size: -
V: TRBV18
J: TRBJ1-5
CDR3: CASSPQLQGAHSNQPQHF
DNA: TGTGCCAGCTCACCACAATTGCAGGGGGCGCATAGCAATCAGCCCCAGCATTTT

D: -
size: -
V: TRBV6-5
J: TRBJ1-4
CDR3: CASSYSRGGNEKLFF
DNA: TGTGCCAGCAGTTACTCGAGGGGGGGGAATGAAAAACTGTTTTTT

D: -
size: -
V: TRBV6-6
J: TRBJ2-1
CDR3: CASSLREYNEQFF
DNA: TGTGCCAGCAGTTTGCGGGAATACAATGAGCAGTTCTTC

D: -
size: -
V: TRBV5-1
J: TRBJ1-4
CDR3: CAIKGDGEKLFF
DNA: TGCGCCATCAAGGGGGATGGGGAAAAACTGTTTTTT

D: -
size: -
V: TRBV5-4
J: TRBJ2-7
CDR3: CASSLGRQVPYEQYF
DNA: TGTGCCAGCAGCTTAGGAAGACAAGTACCCTACGAGCAGTACTTC

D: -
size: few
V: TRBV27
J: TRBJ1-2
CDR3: CASSLSPAGRNYGYTF
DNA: TGTGCCAGCAGTTTATCACCGGCAGGGCGCAACTATGGCTACACCTTC

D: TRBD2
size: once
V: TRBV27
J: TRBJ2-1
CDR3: CASTLGLARYNEQFF
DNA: TGTGCCAGCACCCTGGGACTAGCGCGGTACAATGAGCAGTTCTTC

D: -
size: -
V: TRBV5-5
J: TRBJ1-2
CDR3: CASTSFYGYTF
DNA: TGTGCCAGCACCTCTTTTTATGGCTACACCTTC

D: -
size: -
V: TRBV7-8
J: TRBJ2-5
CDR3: CASSLAVGLGRETQYF
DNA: TGTGCCAGCAGCTTAGCGGTGGGGTTGGGGCGGGAGACCCAGTACTTC

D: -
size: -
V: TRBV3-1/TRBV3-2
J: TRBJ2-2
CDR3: CASSQASPSGGELFF
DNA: TGTGCCAGCAGCCAAGCATCACCTTCGGGCGGGGAGCTGTTTTTT

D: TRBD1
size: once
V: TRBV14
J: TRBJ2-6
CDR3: CASSRQGASSGANVLTF
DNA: TGTGCCAGCAGCCGCCAGGGGGCGAGCTCTGGGGCCAACGTCCTGACTTTC

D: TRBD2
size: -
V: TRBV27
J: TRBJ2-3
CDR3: CASSLSNLGLAVGTDTQYF
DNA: TGTGCCAGCAGTTTATCCAATTTAGGACTAGCGGTAGGCACAGATACGCAGTATTTT

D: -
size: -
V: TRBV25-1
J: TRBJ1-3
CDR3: CASSDPGGSGNTIYF
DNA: TGTGCCAGCAGTGACCCGGGGGGGTCTGGAAACACCATATATTTT

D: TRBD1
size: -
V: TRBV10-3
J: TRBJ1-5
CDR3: CAIREGQVNQPQHF
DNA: TGTGCCATCAGGGAGGGACAGGTGAATCAGCCCCAGCATTTT

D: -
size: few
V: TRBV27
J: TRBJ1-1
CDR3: CASSQASNTEAFF
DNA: TGTGCCAGCAGTCAAGCCTCGAACACTGAAGCTTTCTTT

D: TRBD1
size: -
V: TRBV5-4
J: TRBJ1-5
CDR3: CASSPDRASNQPQHF
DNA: TGTGCCAGCAGCCCGGACAGGGCTAGCAATCAGCCCCAGCATTTT

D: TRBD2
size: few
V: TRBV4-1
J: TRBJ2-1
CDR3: CASSQVAGLSNEQFF
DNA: TGCGCCAGCAGCCAAGTAGCGGGACTCTCTAATGAGCAGTTCTTC

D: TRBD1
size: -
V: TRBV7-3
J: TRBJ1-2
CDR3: CASRLDRAGYGYTF
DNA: TGTGCCAGCAGATTGGACAGGGCTGGGTATGGCTACACCTTC

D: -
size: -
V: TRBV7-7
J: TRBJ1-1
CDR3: CASSLGPPGVNTEAFF
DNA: TGTGCCAGCAGCTTAGGGCCACCAGGGGTGAACACTGAAGCTTTCTTT